The clone carrying this TCR beta chain occurred a few times. CDR3 length equals 14 residues. V dropped 1 base and J dropped 5; count of bases not matched to a gene: 5. Germline V gene lookup returns CDR1 LNHDA and CDR2 SQIVND (reference sequence). This sample was included in a study of regulatory T cells in long-lasting Graves disease. Arm-PCR of CDR3 regions with iRepertoire HTBI primers generated TCR beta libraries. TCRdb re-analysed the multiplex PCR reads in MiXCR, keeping a single row per CDR3 protein. Of some 370,000 distinct CDR3 sequences in the sample, about 20% were seen once. Specified time point: persistent/refractory GD, antithyroid drugs over 5 years with positive TRAb. PBMCs were the source of the RNA used for TCR sequencing.

This sequence originates from a female donor with Graves disease. V is TRBV19 and J is TRBJ2-7; 7 nucleotides align to TRBD2. The specimen comprised peripheral blood mononuclear cells (PBMCs), sampled when the disease was refractory, from a patient treated with antithyroid drugs. The CDR3 is CASSIAGGSNEQYF. The CDR3 bases are TGTGCCAGTAGTATAGCCGGCGGGAGTAACGAGCAGTACTTC. Looking up the rest from reference TRBV19 and TRBJ2-7 gives the full variable domain: DGGITQSPKYLFRKEGQNVTLSCEQNLNHDAMYWYRQDPGQGLRLIYYSQIVNDFQKGDIAEGYSVSREKKESFPLTVTSAQKNPTAFYLCASSIAGGSNEQYFGPGTRLTVT.